The 26 T cell receptor beta chains given below trace back to one sample, sequenced in a study of T cell clones after liver transplantation. The repertoire was sequenced with immunoSEQ multiplex PCR; TCRdb's copy has only in-frame clones and lacks some. The sample has 55,000 to 75,000 clones, approximately 63% seen once. The sequenced sample was CD4+ T cells from blood, obtained at the roughly 15-month timepoint. These receptors were taken from a human patient who received a liver transplant. Some T cells may have come from the graft donor.

The CDR3 DNA reads as TGTGCCTGGAGTAATCAGGCGGGGGGTGACATTGAGCAGTTCTTC. Amino acids: CAWSNQAGGDIEQFF. V and J are TRBV30 and TRBJ2-1; 8 bases line up with TRBD2. CDR3 size: 15 residues. Germline trimming cut 2 bases from V and 9 bases from J; bases unmatched to any gene: 12. CDR1 is GTSNPN and CDR2 is SVGIG in the germline V gene (reference sequence). Full variable domain (missing parts from reference TRBV30 and TRBJ2-1): SQTIHQWPATLVQPVGSPLSLECTVEGTSNPNLYWYRQAAGRGLQLLFYSVGIGQISSEVPQNLSASRPQDRQFILSSKKLLLSDSGFYLCAWSNQAGGDIEQFFGPGTRLTVL.

The rearrangement uses TRBV10-1 and TRBJ2-7, with D perhaps matching TRBD2 (7 bases). The V gene's germline CDR1 is WNHNN and CDR2 SYGVQD (reference sequence). The germline V and J ends were trimmed by 10 bases and 5 bases, with 27 bases remaining between them. This CDR3 has 16 amino acids. The chain's CDR3 is CANPGGQAHPPHEQYF. CDR3 DNA: TGCGCCAACCCGGGGGGCCAGGCCCACCCCCCCCACGAGCAGTACTTC.

CDR3 sequence: CAWSGNSGNTIYF. The CDR3, as DNA: TGTGCCTGGAGTGGTAACTCTGGAAACACCATATATTTT. The chain recombines TRBV30 with TRBJ1-3, with D uncertain. Germline V gene sequence: CDR1 GTSNPN, CDR2 SVGIG (reference sequence). V lost 1 base and J lost 0, with 4 bases in between. The CDR3 contains 13 residues.

V is TRBV6-6 and J is TRBJ2-3, with no clear D. The V end lost 8 bases, the J end lost 1 base, and 13 bases lay between the germline ends. Germline CDR1 reads MNHNY; CDR2 reads SVGAGI (reference sequence). CDR3 size: 14 residues. The CDR3 bases are TGTGCCAGCCAACGAATCCCCGGCACAGATACGCAGTATTTT. Translated, it gives CASQRIPGTDTQYF.

The sample holds one count of this clone. This chain uses TRBV9 with TRBJ2-3; D is uncertain. CDR3 length equals 13 residues. Germline CDR1 is SGDLS and CDR2 is YYNGEE. V shed 4 bases and J shed 4 bases, with 10 bases lying between them. The CDR3 region is CASSHGFPDTQYF. In DNA, the CDR3 is TGTGCCAGCAGCCACGGATTCCCAGATACGCAGTATTTT.

J is TRBJ2-1 and V is TRBV10-3; TRBD1 or TRBD2 may be the D gene (5 bases each). The CDR3 sequence is 14 residues long. CDR1 ENHRY and CDR2 SYGVKD come from the germline V gene. V was shortened by 3 bases and J by 4 bases, with 10 bases between the two germline ends. Written as DNA, the CDR3 is TGTGCCATCAGTGAAGACGGGGCGTACAATGAGCAGTTCTTC. It yields the protein CAISEDGAYNEQFF.

The rearrangement joins TRBV5-8 to TRBJ1-5, with 10 positions matching TRBD1. The V segment lost 2 bases and the J segment 3 bases; nucleotides outside the gene matches: 5. The CDR3 runs to 16 residues. Germline assignment: CDR1 SGHTS and CDR2 YDEGEE. The CDR3 DNA reads TGTGCCAGCAGCTTTAAGGGACAGGGGCCCAATCAGCCCCAGCATTTT. The encoded protein is CASSFKGQGPNQPQHF.

This clone was seen many times. The chain joins TRBV21-1 to TRBJ2-7; the listed D gene, TRBD1, was not tested against the DNA. TRBV21-1 is annotated as a pseudogene. The CDR3 consists of 13 residues. The CDR3 coding sequence is TGTGCCATCCCGGCCAGGGGAGATTGCGAGCAGTACTTC. This gives the protein CAIPARGDCEQYF.

The rearrangement links TRBV6-1 to TRBJ1-6; D is uncertain. This CDR3 has 13 amino acids. Germline loops: CDR1 MNHNS, CDR2 SASEGT. Trimming took 5 bases from V and 7 from J, leaving 9 bases between them. CDR3 DNA: TGTGCCAGCAGTCTAGATTCAAATTCACCCCTCCACTTT. It translates to CASSLDSNSPLHF.

The J gene is TRBJ1-6, the V gene TRBV5-8; D gene uncertain. The CDR3 has 13 residues. Trimming took 2 bases from V and 9 from J, leaving 9 bases between them. Per germline, CDR1 SGHTS and CDR2 YDEGEE. Here the CDR3 DNA reads TGTGCCAGCAGCTTCGGGGAGTTTTCACCCCTCCACTTT. It translates to CASSFGEFSPLHF.

The V gene is TRBV20-1, the J gene TRBJ2-5; no definite D call. There are 10 residues in the CDR3. The V gene's germline CDR1 is DFQATT and CDR2 SNEGSKA (reference sequence). Trimming left V 5 bases short and J 3 bases short, with 4 bases between. The CDR3 DNA reads TGCAGTGCTGGGGAAGAGACCCAGTACTTC. Translated: CSAGEETQYF.

The gene calls are TRBV28 and TRBJ2-2, with D uncertain. V lost 6 bases to trimming and J lost 7 bases, with 15 bases between them. This CDR3 has 14 amino acids. Germline CDR1 and CDR2: MDHEN and SYDVKM. The CDR3 nucleotides are TGTGCCAGCAGACTTCAAGAGGAGAGCGGGGAGCTGTTTTTT. It codes for CASRLQEESGELFF.

The chain links TRBV18 to TRBJ2-2; perhaps TRBD2 as D (6 bases). V lost 4 bases, J lost 6 bases, and 9 bases lay in between. This CDR3 spans 13 amino acids. In germline, CDR1 is KGHSH, CDR2 LQKENI. The CDR3 DNA reads TGTGCCAGCTCACGACTAGGAGCCGGGGAGCTGTTTTTT. It is translated as CASSRLGAGELFF.

The rearrangement links TRBV10-2 to TRBJ1-1, with unresolved D. Germline V gives CDR1 WSHSY, CDR2 SAAADI. The CDR3 covers 11 residues. Trimming removed 6 bases from V and 11 bases from J, with 13 bases in between. CDR3 DNA sequence: TGCGCCAGCAGGGAAGGGTTGTGGGCTTTCTTT. As protein: CASREGLWAFF.

This clone was counted a single time. The CDR3 reads CASRTEDGANTGELFF. The DNA of the CDR3 is TGTGCCAGCAGGACCGAGGACGGTGCGAACACCGGGGAGCTGTTTTTT. The chain is built from TRBV28 and TRBJ2-2, with unresolved D. CDR1 and CDR2 (germline): MDHEN, SYDVKM. CDR3 length equals 16 residues. V lost 6 bases, J lost 0 bases, and 14 bases lay in between. The full variable domain, in which reference TRBV28 and TRBJ2-2 provide the parts outside the CDR3, is DVKVTQSSRYLVKRTGEKVFLECVQDMDHENMFWYRQDPGLGLRLIYFSYDVKMKEKGDIPEGYSVSREKKERFSLILESASTNQTSMYLCASRTEDGANTGELFFGEGSRLTVL.

V and J are TRBV7-9 and TRBJ1-4; no firm D call. Germline lookup yields CDR1 SEHNR and CDR2 FQNEAQ (reference sequence). The CDR3 loop spans 14 amino acids. Trimming shortened V by 2 bases and J by 0 bases, and 4 bases separated the two germline ends. This chain's CDR3 is CASSLSATNEKLFF. In DNA form, the CDR3 reads TGTGCCAGCAGCTTATCAGCAACTAATGAAAAACTGTTTTTT. Looking up the rest from reference TRBV7-9 and TRBJ1-4 gives the full variable domain: DTGVSQNPRHKITKRGQNVTFRCDPISEHNRLYWYRQTLGQGPEFLTYFQNEAQLEKSRLLSDRFSAERPKGSFSTLEIQRTEQGDSAMYLCASSLSATNEKLFFGSGTQLSVL.

The chain recombines TRBV7-2 with TRBJ2-7, with unresolved D. V dropped 5 bases and J dropped 6 bases, with 17 bases sitting between them. The CDR3 extends over 14 amino acids. Germline lookup yields CDR1 SGHTA and CDR2 FQGNSA. CDR3 amino acids: CASSLDVGPGEQYV. The CDR3 DNA reads as TGTGCCAGCAGCCTAGATGTGGGCCCGGGCGAGCAGTACGTC.

V gene TRBV18 combines with J gene TRBJ2-2, with 8 bases that match TRBD2. CDR3 length equals 14 residues. V was clipped by 11 bases and J by 4 bases; unmatched bases: 9. Germline V gene data show CDR1 as KGHSH and CDR2 as LQKENI. CDR3 bases: TGTGCCGGCCAGCGGGAGAGCGGCACCGGGGAGCTGTTTTTT. Translating it yields CAGQRESGTGELFF.

J is TRBJ1-1 and V is TRBV2, with a tentative D call TRBD1 (5 bases). Germline-derived CDR1 and CDR2 are SNHLY and FYNNEI. The CDR3 is 14 residues long. Trimming cost V 7 bases and J 1 base, with 13 bases left between them. CDR3 nucleotides: TGTGCCAGCATTCTCAGGGTTAGGAACACTGAAGCTTTCTTT. Encoded protein: CASILRVRNTEAFF.

This clone came up many times. The CDR3 DNA reads as TGCGCCAGCAGTGATGAGAAGAACACTGAAGCTTTCTTT. Residues: CASSDEKNTEAFF. The chain has TRBV10-1 and TRBJ1-1; D not certain. V was clipped by 3 bases and J by 1 base, with 6 bases between them. This CDR3 region has 13 residues. Per germline, CDR1 WNHNN and CDR2 SYGVQD (reference sequence).

V gene TRBV5-6 combines with J gene TRBJ2-7, with a tentative D call TRBD2 (7 bases). Germline V gene sequence: CDR1 SGHDT, CDR2 YYEEEE. This CDR3 comprises 14 residues. With 3 bases removed from V and 2 bases from J, the gap between germline ends came to 12 bases. CDR3 loop: CASSSEGGAYEQYF. The DNA for the CDR3 is TGTGCCAGCAGCTCAGAGGGGGGGGCCTACGAGCAGTACTTC.

This clone has only a few counts. The chain has TRBV6-1 and TRBJ1-1; D might be TRBD1 (5 bases). Trimming took 5 bases from V and 6 from J, leaving 10 bases between them. CDR1 is MNHNS and CDR2 is SASEGT in the germline V gene. This CDR3 is built from 12 residues. The CDR3 protein is CASSQTVAEAFF. The CDR3 nucleotides read TGTGCCAGCAGTCAGACAGTGGCTGAAGCTTTCTTT.

The chain recombines TRBV6-1 with TRBJ1-3, with D perhaps TRBD1 (6 bases). The V and J ends lost 4 bases and 0 bases respectively, with 16 bases between them. This CDR3 has 17 residues. Germline lookup yields CDR1 MNHNS and CDR2 SASEGT. The CDR3 is CASSGTRGSVSGNTIYF. As DNA, the CDR3 is TGTGCCAGCAGTGGAACCAGGGGTTCAGTCTCTGGAAACACCATATATTTT.

This clone was seen just once. This chain uses TRBV11-2 with TRBJ2-3; D may be TRBD1 (5 bases). From germline, CDR1 is SGHAT and CDR2 FQNNGV. The CDR3 runs 13 residues. V shed 5 bases and J shed 6 bases, with 12 bases lying between them. CDR3 bases: TGTGCCAGCAGCCAGGGCGTCTCCGATACGCAGTATTTT. Translation: CASSQGVSDTQYF.

V and J are TRBV2 and TRBJ2-3; TRBD2 matches at 7 bases. Germline V CDR1 and CDR2: SNHLY, FYNNEI. The CDR3 spans 18 residues. Unmatched junction bases numbered 15, after V lost 2 bases and J lost 4 bases. The CDR3 nucleotides read TGTGCCAGCAGTGAAAACCCGGGAGCCAGGGAGGGACCAGATACGCAGTATTTT. This codes for CASSENPGAREGPDTQYF.

This rearrangement joins TRBV16 to TRBJ2-7, with a weak D call TRBD2 (5 bases). The CDR3 extends over 16 amino acids. Per the germline V gene, CDR1 is KGHSY and CDR2 is FQNENV. Trimming took 2 bases from V and 5 from J, leaving 19 bases between them. DNA of the CDR3: TGTGCCAGCAGCCAACGGGGTAGGGAAACGGTCGACGAGCAGTACTTC. It codes for CASSQRGRETVDEQYF.